In its sample, the clone carrying this TCR beta chain was seen many times. Its target is not known. Amplified TCR beta CDR3 regions derived from RNA transcripts. The HTBI primer set was used in a first-round RT-PCR of the TCR CDR3. TCRdb called the multiplex PCR reads again in MiXCR, with one record for every CDR3 protein. The data contain approximately 620,000 distinct CDR3 sequences, approximately 15% of them singletons. This entry belongs to a study of T cells in Graves' hyperthyroidism and ophthalmopathy. Germline values: CDR1 DFQATT, CDR2 SNEGSKA (reference sequence). V lost 3 bases and J 2 bases, leaving 13 bases between the germline ends. This CDR3 has 14 residues. Points from the study as a whole: Separation of ophthalmopathy from stable hyperthyroidism was achieved by a 13 V-J model.

Orbital computed tomography, thyroid ultrasound, serum thyroxine and TRAb, and clinical symptoms together informed the diagnoses. Each 10 ml fresh peripheral blood draw supplied the PBMCs. The chain joins TRBV20-1 to TRBJ1-1; D is possibly TRBD1 (5 bases). This sequence was found in a woman in her 30s with Graves' hyperthyroidism that later progressed to Graves' ophthalmopathy. Sequencing was done on a sample of blood. CDR3 in DNA: TGCAGTGCTAGGGGGCGAACATTTAACACTGAAGCTTTCTTT. Protein product: CSARGRTFNTEAFF.